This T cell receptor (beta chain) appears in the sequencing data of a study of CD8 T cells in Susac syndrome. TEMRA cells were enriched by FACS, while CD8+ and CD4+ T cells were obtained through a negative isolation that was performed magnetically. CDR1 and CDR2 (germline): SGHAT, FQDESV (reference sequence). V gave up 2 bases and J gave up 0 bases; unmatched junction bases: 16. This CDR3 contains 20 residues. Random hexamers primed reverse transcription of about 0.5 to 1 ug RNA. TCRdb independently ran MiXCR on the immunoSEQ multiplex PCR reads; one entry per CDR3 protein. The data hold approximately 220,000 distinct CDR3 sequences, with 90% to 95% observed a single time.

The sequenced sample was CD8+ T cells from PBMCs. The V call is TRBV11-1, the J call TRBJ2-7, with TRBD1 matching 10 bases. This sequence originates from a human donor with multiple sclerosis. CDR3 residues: CASSLSLPGQGLYSSYEQYF. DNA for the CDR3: TGTGCCAGCAGCTTATCCCTTCCGGGACAGGGGCTCTACAGCTCCTACGAGCAGTACTTC.